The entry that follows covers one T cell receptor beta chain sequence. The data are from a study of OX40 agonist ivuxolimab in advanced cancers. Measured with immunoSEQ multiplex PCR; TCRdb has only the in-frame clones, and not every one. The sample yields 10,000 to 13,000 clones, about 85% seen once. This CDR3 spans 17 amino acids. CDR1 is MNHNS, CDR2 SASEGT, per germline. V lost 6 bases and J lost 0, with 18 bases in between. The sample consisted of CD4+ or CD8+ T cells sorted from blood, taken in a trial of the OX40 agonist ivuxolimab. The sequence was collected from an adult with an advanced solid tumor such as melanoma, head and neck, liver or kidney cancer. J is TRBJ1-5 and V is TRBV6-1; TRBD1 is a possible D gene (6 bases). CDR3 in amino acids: CASSERGVGYSNQPQHF. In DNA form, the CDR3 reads TGTGCCAGCAGCGAAAGGGGGGTAGGGTATAGCAATCAGCCCCAGCATTTT.